This passage covers 3 T cell receptor beta chains from one sample sequenced in a study of T cells in Graves' hyperthyroidism and ophthalmopathy. Researchers took RNA transcripts and amplified the TCR beta CDR3 regions from them. Carried out on the TCR CDR3, a first-round RT-PCR used the HTBI primer set. Using its own MiXCR run on the multiplex PCR reads, TCRdb lists one record per CDR3 protein. The repertoire holds 500,000 to 600,000 distinct CDR3 sequences, with 46% as singletons. Sequencing was performed on peripheral blood or thyroid tissue (not recorded which). Receptors originate from an adult woman with Graves' disease, either hyperthyroidism or ophthalmopathy (not recorded which).

J is TRBJ1-3 and V is TRBV11-2; TRBD1 is a possible D gene (5 bases). There are 16 residues in the CDR3. The germline V gene has CDR1 SGHAT and CDR2 FQNNGV. Deletions cut 2 bases from V and 2 bases from J, with 13 bases between. CDR3 DNA sequence: TGTGCCAGCAGCTTATACGGAGGAGGGGCTGGAAACACCATATATTTT. It encodes CASSLYGGGAGNTIYF.

As concerns this clonotype: A read error may explain this, as a much larger clone is one base away. The chain joins TRBV10-3 to TRBJ2-7; the match to TRBD2 covers 8 bases. With V trimmed by 6 bases and J by 4 bases, 2 bases remained unmatched. CDR1 is ENHRY and CDR2 is SYGVKD in the germline V gene. The CDR3 runs 12 residues. This CDR3 reads CAISQREYEQYF. DNA for the CDR3: TGTGCCATCAGCCAGCGGGAGTACGAGCAGTACTTC.

The genes are TRBV12-3 or TRBV12-4 and TRBJ1-1; no clear D gene. Trimming removed 6 bases at V and 3 bases at J, with 14 bases between. The CDR3 is 14 residues long. The CDR3 is CASRAKTPYTEAFF. As DNA, the CDR3 is TGTGCCAGCAGGGCAAAGACACCATACACTGAAGCTTTCTTT.